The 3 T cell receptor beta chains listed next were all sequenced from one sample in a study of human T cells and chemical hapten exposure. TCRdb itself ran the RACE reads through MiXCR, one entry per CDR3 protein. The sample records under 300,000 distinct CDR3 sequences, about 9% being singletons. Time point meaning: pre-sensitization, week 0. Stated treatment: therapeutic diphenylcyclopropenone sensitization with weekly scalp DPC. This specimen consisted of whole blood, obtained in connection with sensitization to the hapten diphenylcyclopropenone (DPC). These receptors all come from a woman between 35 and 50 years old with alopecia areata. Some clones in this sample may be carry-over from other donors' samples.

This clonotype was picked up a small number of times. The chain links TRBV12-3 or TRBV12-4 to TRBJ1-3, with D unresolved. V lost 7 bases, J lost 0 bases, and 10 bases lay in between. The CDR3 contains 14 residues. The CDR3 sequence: CASNPRLSGNTIYF. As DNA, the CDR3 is TGTGCCAGCAACCCTAGGCTCTCTGGAAACACCATATATTTT.

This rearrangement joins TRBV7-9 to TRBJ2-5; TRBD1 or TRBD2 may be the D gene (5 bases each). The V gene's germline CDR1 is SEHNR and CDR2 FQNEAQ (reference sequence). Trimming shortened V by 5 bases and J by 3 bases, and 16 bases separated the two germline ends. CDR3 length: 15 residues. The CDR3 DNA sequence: TGTGCCAGCAGCCAATCGGGACGGACGAAAGAGACCCAGTACTTC. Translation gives CASSQSGRTKETQYF.

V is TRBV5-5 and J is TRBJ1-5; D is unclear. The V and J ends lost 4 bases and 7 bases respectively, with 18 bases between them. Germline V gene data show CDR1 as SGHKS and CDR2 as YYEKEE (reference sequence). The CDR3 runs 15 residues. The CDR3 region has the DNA TGTGCCAGCAGCCCTGATGTCTATTGGAGCCAGCCCCAGCATTTT. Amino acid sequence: CASSPDVYWSQPQHF.